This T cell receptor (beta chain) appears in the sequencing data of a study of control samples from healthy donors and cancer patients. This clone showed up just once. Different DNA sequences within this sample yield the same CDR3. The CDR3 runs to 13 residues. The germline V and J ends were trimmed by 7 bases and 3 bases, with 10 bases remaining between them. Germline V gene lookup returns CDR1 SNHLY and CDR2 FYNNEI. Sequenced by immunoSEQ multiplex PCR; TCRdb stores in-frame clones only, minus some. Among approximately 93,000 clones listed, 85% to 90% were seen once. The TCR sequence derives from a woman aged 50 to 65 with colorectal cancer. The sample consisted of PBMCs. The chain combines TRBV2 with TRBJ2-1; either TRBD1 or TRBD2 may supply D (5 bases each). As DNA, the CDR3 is TGTGCCAGCAAGGGGAGAATCTACAATGAGCAGTTCTTC. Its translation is CASKGRIYNEQFF.